This TCR beta chain was captured by sequencing in a study of T cell repertoires in cytomegalovirus infection. TCRdb processed the reads anew with MiXCR; each CDR3 protein has one entry. The table records approximately 300,000 distinct CDR3 sequences, almost 30% of them present only once. A remark on this clonotype: As yet, its antigen is unknown.

Study-wide results and caveats: Public TCR beta family frequency separated CMV-and-HLA carriers, including in an independent cohort.

Per germline, CDR1 MNHNS and CDR2 SASEGT. V was clipped by 6 bases and J by 3 bases; unmatched bases: 10. The CDR3 contains 16 residues. The chain combines TRBV6-1 with TRBJ1-5, with 8 bases lining up with TRBD1. Here the sequenced sample was cultured PBMCs, taken from culture after CMV antigen stimulation. This clonotype was sampled from a human donor in good health (CMV status not recorded). Some clones in this sample may be carry-over from other donors' samples. The CDR3 spells CASRSTGVGDNQPQHF. CDR3 nucleotides: TGTGCCAGCAGATCGACAGGGGTCGGTGACAATCAGCCCCAGCATTTT.